This TCR beta chain was identified in a study of T cell responses to AZD1222 COVID-19 vaccine. A word on this clone: Its antigen is still unknown.

Some second doses came at about 4 weeks and others at about 12 weeks; these were pooled. The assay was immunoSEQ multiplex PCR, and TCRdb's table has in-frame clones only and misses some. The sample has approximately 120,000 clones, more than 80% seen once. Overall study results and limits: Donors in the cohort were predominantly white British and more often female, and clonal diversity was possibly underestimated. Two doses of AZD1222 preceded a rise in Spike-specific TCR breadth and depth. Just 5 or 6 AZD1222 recipients tested seropositive at baseline.

The receptor was isolated from an adult who received the AZD1222 COVID-19 vaccine. The material sequenced was peripheral blood, taken 28 days after the second AZD1222 dose.

CDR3: CAWNPGLTPGTEAFF. Here the CDR3 DNA reads TGTGCCTGGAATCCGGGACTAACTCCGGGGACTGAAGCTTTCTTT. The chain carries TRBV30 and TRBJ1-1; possibly TRBD1 for D (5 bases). CDR3 length equals 15 residues. Trimming stripped 4 bases from V and 5 bases from J, with 20 bases between. Germline-derived CDR1 and CDR2 are GTSNPN and SVGIG (reference sequence).